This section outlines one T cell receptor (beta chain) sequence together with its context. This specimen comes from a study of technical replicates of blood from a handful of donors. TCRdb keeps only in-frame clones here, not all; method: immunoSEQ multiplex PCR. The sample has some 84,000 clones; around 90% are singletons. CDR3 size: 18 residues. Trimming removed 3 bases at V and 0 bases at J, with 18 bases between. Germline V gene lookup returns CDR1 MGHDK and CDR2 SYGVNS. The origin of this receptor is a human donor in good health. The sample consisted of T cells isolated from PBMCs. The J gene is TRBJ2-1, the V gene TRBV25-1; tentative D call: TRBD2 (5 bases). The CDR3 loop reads CASSEGRLGRFSYNEQFF. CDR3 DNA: TGTGCCAGCAGTGAGGGGAGATTAGGCCGCTTCTCCTACAATGAGCAGTTCTTC.